A single sample is the source of the 25 T cell receptor beta chains below, sequenced in a study of cytomegalovirus exposure and HLA in healthy donors. PCR involved 60 Vbeta and 13 Jbeta primers. The repertoire was sequenced with immunoSEQ multiplex PCR; TCRdb's copy has only in-frame clones and lacks some. The sample lists 150,000 to 160,000 clones, around 79% occurring once. The sequenced sample consisted of PBMCs. These receptors originate from a man aged 18 to 30 in good health and CMV-seronegative.

The chain carries TRBV7-2 and TRBJ2-6; TRBD1 is a possible D gene (6 bases). The V end lost 2 bases, the J end lost 4 bases, and 12 bases lay between the germline ends. CDR1 SGHTA and CDR2 FQGNSA come from the germline V gene. The CDR3 has 16 residues. The CDR3 coding sequence is TGTGCCAGCAGCTTAAGCACAGGGACCGGGGCCAACGTCCTGACTTTC. Its protein is CASSLSTGTGANVLTF.

This chain joins TRBV5-1 and TRBJ2-7, with TRBD1 matching over 10 bases. Germline CDR1 is SGHRS and CDR2 is YFSETQ. The CDR3 runs 16 residues. The V and J ends lost 4 bases and 5 bases, in that order; junction bases with no gene match: 12. The CDR3 DNA follows: TGCGCCAGCAGCGCCGAGGCGGGACAGGGGAGAGACGAGCAGTACTTC. Translating gives CASSAEAGQGRDEQYF.

Remarks on this clone: A read error may produce the germline difference seen at one junction end. The chain has TRBV6-1 and TRBJ2-6; TRBD1 is a possible D gene (5 bases). The CDR3 has 16 residues. The germline CDR1 and CDR2 sequences are MNHNS and SASEGT. The DNA of the CDR3 is TGTGCCAGCAGTGCTGGACATAGTTCTGGGGCCAACGGCCTGACTTTC. This codes for CASSAGHSSGANGLTF.

This clone appeared once. This chain joins TRBV4-3 and TRBJ2-7; tentative D call: TRBD2 (5 bases). Per germline, CDR1 LGHNA and CDR2 YSLEER. The ends were cut back, 1 base at V and 3 bases at J, with 13 bases in the middle. There are 15 residues in the CDR3. The CDR3 sequence is CASSQGDPGGYEQYF. The CDR3 DNA reads as TGCGCCAGCAGCCAAGGAGACCCCGGAGGCTACGAGCAGTACTTC.

The rearrangement joins TRBV11-2 to TRBJ1-5, with D perhaps TRBD1 (6 bases). The CDR3 totals 15 residues. The ends were cut back, 5 bases at V and 9 bases at J, with 20 bases in the middle. The V gene's germline CDR1 is SGHAT and CDR2 FQNNGV. The CDR3 here is CASSLGQPAGSPQHF. The CDR3 DNA reads TGTGCCAGCAGCCTCGGACAGCCTGCAGGTTCGCCCCAGCATTTT.

The chain is built from TRBV7-9 and TRBJ2-1; 9 bases align to TRBD1. Germline V gives CDR1 SEHNR, CDR2 FQNEAQ (reference sequence). V lost 2 bases and J lost 9; bases outside the gene matches: 8. The CDR3 sequence is 15 residues long. The CDR3, as DNA: TGTGCCAGCAGCTTAATTGGGACAGGGATCAGTGAGCAGTTCTTC. Its translation: CASSLIGTGISEQFF.

Turning to this clone: The junction departs from the called germline gene at one end, perhaps through a read error. This chain connects TRBV2 to TRBJ2-6; D is possibly TRBD2 (6 bases). CDR1 and CDR2 from the germline V gene are SNHLY and FYNNEI. The length of the CDR3 is 15 residues. DNA of the CDR3: TGTGCCACCGGGCGGAGGGCGTCTGGGGCCAACGGCCTGACTTTC. Its translation is CATGRRASGANGLTF.

This sequence joins TRBV7-8 and TRBJ2-4; the D gene is possibly TRBD1 (6 bases). The CDR3 is 13 amino acids. Per the germline V gene, CDR1 is SGHVS and CDR2 is FQNEAQ. V shed 2 bases and J shed 12 bases, with 14 bases lying between them. This CDR3 reads CASSLLPEDSQYF. In DNA form, the CDR3 reads TGTGCCAGCAGCTTACTCCCGGAGGACAGTCAGTACTTC.

V and J are TRBV14 and TRBJ2-1; TRBD2 matches 10 bases. CDR3 length equals 17 residues. Germline CDR1 is SGHDN and CDR2 is FVKESK. V lost 0 bases, J lost 2 bases, and 4 bases stayed unmatched. The CDR3 bases are TGTGCCAGCAGCCAAGATAAGCGGGGGGGCCCCTACAATGAGCAGTTCTTC. This codes for CASSQDKRGGPYNEQFF.

The genes are TRBV5-1 and TRBJ2-1, with D tentatively TRBD1 (5 bases). The CDR3 runs to 14 residues. Germline values: CDR1 SGHRS, CDR2 YFSETQ. Trimming removed 3 bases at V and 2 bases at J, with 9 bases between. CDR3 bases: TGCGCCAGCAGCTGGGGCAGTCCCTACAATGAGCAGTTCTTC. Encoded protein: CASSWGSPYNEQFF. Variable domain in full (rest from reference TRBV5-1 and TRBJ2-1): KAGVTQTPRYLIKTRGQQVTLSCSPISGHRSVSWYQQTPGQGLQFLFEYFSETQRNKGNFPGRFSGRQFSNSRSEMNVSTLELGDSALYLCASSWGSPYNEQFFGPGTRLTVL.

CDR3 in DNA: TGTGCCAGCAGCTTTCAGGGTTTGCCCTACACCTTC. It is translated as CASSFQGLPYTF. The chain has TRBV11-2 and TRBJ1-2; a weak D match, TRBD1 (5 bases). The V and J ends lost 3 bases and 10 bases respectively, with 12 bases between them. Per the germline V gene, CDR1 is SGHAT and CDR2 is FQNNGV. This CDR3 is 12 amino acids long.

The V gene is TRBV30, the J gene TRBJ2-7, with TRBD2 as a possible D gene (6 bases). This CDR3 is built from 13 residues. Trimming took 5 bases from V and 6 from J, leaving 17 bases between them. Germline loops: CDR1 GTSNPN, CDR2 SVGIG (reference sequence). The CDR3 spells CAWALGGFSEQYF. CDR3 nucleotide sequence: TGTGCCTGGGCCTTGGGGGGTTTCTCCGAGCAGTACTTC.

The chain joins TRBV5-1 to TRBJ1-1; 8 bases map to TRBD1. Germline values: CDR1 SGHRS, CDR2 YFSETQ. The CDR3 is 15 residues long. Trimming cost V 0 bases and J 8 bases; bases outside gene matches: 9. As DNA, the CDR3 is TGCGCCAGCAGCTTGGCCCGGACAGGGCTCGGGGAAGCTTTCTTT. This gives the protein CASSLARTGLGEAFF.

The rearrangement uses TRBV6-1 and TRBJ1-1; tentatively, D is TRBD1 (6 bases). The CDR3 runs 14 residues. Germline-derived CDR1 and CDR2 are MNHNS and SASEGT. Between the trimmed V and J ends, which lost 7 bases and 2 bases, there was a span of 14 bases. This CDR3 is CASMNREGNTEAFF. The CDR3, as DNA: TGTGCCAGCATGAACAGGGAGGGAAACACTGAAGCTTTCTTT.

The V call is TRBV5-5, the J call TRBJ1-1; D is possibly TRBD1 (6 bases). The germline V and J ends were trimmed by 0 bases and 0 bases, with 12 bases remaining between them. The CDR3 extends over 16 amino acids. CDR1 and CDR2 (germline): SGHKS, YYEKEE (reference sequence). CDR3 DNA: TGTGCCAGCAGCTTGGAAACCGGGACACTGAACACTGAAGCTTTCTTT. Its translation is CASSLETGTLNTEAFF.

The rearrangement links TRBV11-2 to TRBJ1-2; the match to TRBD1 covers 7 bases. The ends lost 3 bases at V and 5 bases at J; junction bases unmatched: 9. The CDR3 covers 15 residues. Germline-derived CDR1 and CDR2 are SGHAT and FQNNGV. CDR3 DNA: TGTGCCAGCAGCTTGGGACGACAGGGAATTTATGGCTACACCTTC. Its translation is CASSLGRQGIYGYTF. The whole variable domain, filled in from reference TRBV11-2 and TRBJ1-2, reads EAGVAQSPRYKIIEKRQSVAFWCNPISGHATLYWYQQILGQGPKLLIQFQNNGVVDDSQLPKDRFSAERLKGVDSTLKIQPAKLEDSAVYLCASSLGRQGIYGYTFGSGTRLTVV.

The chain is built from TRBV6-5 and TRBJ1-5; D unresolved. Trimming removed 5 bases from V and 3 bases from J, with 8 bases in between. The V gene's germline CDR1 is MNHEY and CDR2 SVGAGI. The CDR3 spans 13 residues. This CDR3 is CASSDGNNQPQHF. In DNA form, the CDR3 reads TGTGCCAGCAGTGACGGGAACAATCAGCCCCAGCATTTT.

This clone was counted between two and nine times. The chain employs TRBV28 and TRBJ2-3, with 10 bases that match TRBD1. J lost 4 bases, V lost 5 bases, and 3 bases had no gene match. CDR1 is MDHEN and CDR2 is SYDVKM in the germline V gene. The CDR3 contains 14 residues. CDR3 in DNA: TGTGCCAGCAGTGGGACAGGGGCAGCAGATACGCAGTATTTT. This encodes CASSGTGAADTQYF.

V and J are TRBV5-1 and TRBJ2-1; tentatively, D is TRBD2 (5 bases). Deletions cut 0 bases from V and 0 bases from J, with 13 bases between. This CDR3 has 17 residues. Germline CDR1 and CDR2: SGHRS and YFSETQ. The CDR3 DNA reads as TGCGCCAGCAGCTTGGGCGAGGGCTGGAGCTCCTACAATGAGCAGTTCTTC. Encoded protein: CASSLGEGWSSYNEQFF.

In this sample, this clone turned up a few times. The gene calls are TRBV27 and TRBJ1-2; D gene unclear. CDR3 length equals 15 residues. Germline CDR1 MNHEY, CDR2 SMNVEV (reference sequence). Trimming took 5 bases from V and 2 from J, leaving 15 bases between them. This CDR3 is CASSARGVNNYGYTF. DNA for the CDR3: TGTGCCAGCAGTGCCCGGGGAGTGAACAACTATGGCTACACCTTC.

V and J are TRBV9 and TRBJ2-3; 12 bases agree with TRBD2. Germline V lookup: CDR1 SGDLS, CDR2 YYNGEE. The CDR3 is made up of 16 amino acids. V lost 4 bases, J lost 5 bases, and 8 bases stayed unmatched. CDR3 amino acids: CASSLRTSGTIDTQYF. CDR3 nucleotide sequence: TGTGCCAGCAGCCTCCGGACTAGCGGGACCATAGATACGCAGTATTTT. The whole variable domain, remainder taken from reference TRBV9 and TRBJ2-3, is DSGVTQTPKHLITATGQRVTLRCSPRSGDLSVYWYQQSLDQGLQFLIQYYNGEERAKGNILERFSAQQFPDLHSELNLSSLELGDSALYFCASSLRTSGTIDTQYFGPGTRLTVL.

This clone came up a few times. The CDR3 protein is CAWTKDRNQPQHF. CDR3 in DNA: TGTGCCTGGACTAAGGACAGGAATCAGCCCCAGCATTTT. The rearrangement joins TRBV30 to TRBJ1-5; 7 bases agree with TRBD1. CDR3 size: 13 residues. Trimming took 4 bases from V and 4 from J; bases not matched to a gene: 4. Germline lookup yields CDR1 GTSNPN and CDR2 SVGIG (reference sequence).

The V and J genes are TRBV6-5 and TRBJ1-1; 7 bases fit TRBD1. This CDR3 is built from 15 residues. The ends lost 0 bases at V and 5 bases at J; junction bases unmatched: 6. Germline lookup yields CDR1 MNHEY and CDR2 SVGAGI. For the CDR3, the DNA is TGTGCCAGCAGTTACTCGAGAGGGGGCGATACTGAAGCTTTCTTT. It is translated as CASSYSRGGDTEAFF.

The chain is built from TRBV6-4 and TRBJ2-3; possible D gene TRBD2, 6 bases. The CDR3 spans 13 residues. V dropped 3 bases and J dropped 5 bases, with 9 bases sitting between them. From germline, CDR1 is MRHNA and CDR2 SNTAGT. The CDR3 loop reads CASSDREEDTQYF. The CDR3 bases are TGTGCCAGCAGTGATAGGGAGGAAGATACGCAGTATTTT.

This clone was observed a single time. The chain uses TRBV7-2 and TRBJ1-1; a possible D gene is TRBD1 (5 bases). The germline V gene encodes CDR1 SGHTA and CDR2 FQGNSA. The V end lost 1 base, the J end lost 5 bases, and 14 bases lay between the germline ends. This CDR3 has 15 amino acids. The CDR3 region is CASSLGGGVWTEAFF. The CDR3 DNA reads TGTGCCAGCAGCTTAGGCGGGGGGGTTTGGACTGAAGCTTTCTTT.